This TCR beta chain was captured by sequencing in a study of cytomegalovirus exposure and HLA in healthy donors. Study results and caveats: When a later analysis compared HLA-associated TCR beta chains with equally common others, the HLA-associated chains turned out to be more clonally expanded and to have lower generation probabilities. A few chains tied to CMV proved CMV antigen-specific in vitro. Many donors shared some public TCRs, even though most TCR sequences were rare.

As regards this clone: Its antigen is not known.

The primer mix had 60 Vbeta and 13 Jbeta primers. The repertoire was sequenced with immunoSEQ multiplex PCR; TCRdb's copy has only in-frame clones and lacks some. The sample lists under 140,000 clones, around 80% seen once, with around 5.9% in the top ten. The CDR3 runs to 14 residues. V lost 2 bases, J lost 9 bases, and 8 bases stayed unmatched. The germline CDR1 and CDR2 sequences are MNHNY and SVGAGI (reference sequence). V is TRBV6-6 and J is TRBJ2-5, with 8 bases aligning to TRBD1. The clonotype originates from a man aged 25 to 45 in good health and CMV-seropositive. The sample consisted of PBMCs. CDR3 DNA sequence: TGTGCCAGCAGTTACGCGGACAGGGCAAGGGCCCAGTACTTC. Translating gives CASSYADRARAQYF.